Reported below is one T cell receptor (beta chain). The antigen remains unidentified. This sample was taken from a study of naive CD8 T cells in extremely preterm neonates. Study findings and constraints: Compared with older groups, preterm CDR3s were shorter, with fewer N additions and less trimming. The authors flagged variable productive template counts in preterm samples.

This CDR3 is 13 amino acids long. V was shortened by 3 bases and J by 5 bases, with 10 bases between the two germline ends. The germline V gene encodes CDR1 LNHNV and CDR2 YYDKDF (reference sequence). TCRdb's table, derived via immunoSEQ multiplex PCR, lists solely in-frame clones and lacks some. The sample has about 5,500 clones, around 97% seen once. The TCR sequence derives from a human donor in good health. Sequencing used naive CD8+ T cells from blood. The chain combines TRBV15 with TRBJ1-1; D is undetermined. CDR3 sequence: CATSSPGGTEAFF. CDR3 nucleotides: TGTGCCACCAGCAGCCCTGGCGGGACTGAAGCTTTCTTT.